This is a list of T cell receptor beta chains from one sample in a study of cytomegalovirus exposure and HLA in healthy donors. The table came from immunoSEQ multiplex PCR; TCRdb's copy has only in-frame clones and leaves some out. The top ten clones hold under 6.5% of a sample with around 99,000 clones, roughly 71% of them seen once. Material: PBMCs. The receptors were sampled from a woman between 65 and 79 years old in good health and CMV-seropositive. CDR3s include the opening cysteine and the closing phenylalanine or tryptophan. The order of the fields is V gene, J gene, D gene, clone size, CDR3 DNA, CDR3 protein. The D gene is left open where the match is weak. Rows give clone size only sometimes, using once, few, many, or a class for an expanded clone.

TRBV6-1	TRBJ2-7	TRBD1	NA	TGTGCCAGCAGAGACCCGGGACAGGGCCCTTACGAGCAGTACTTC	CASRDPGQGPYEQYF
TRBV19	TRBJ2-5	NA	NA	TGTGCCAGTTCCAGGGACATCCAAGAGACCCAGTACTTC	CASSRDIQETQYF
TRBV10-3	TRBJ2-7	NA	few	TGTGCCACCCAGGGGTGGGCAGGGTCAACCCACGAGCAGTACTTC	CATQGWAGSTHEQYF
TRBV30	TRBJ1-2	NA	NA	TGTGCCTGGAGACGGACAGCGGGGAGCTATGGCTACACCTTC	CAWRRTAGSYGYTF
TRBV7-9	TRBJ1-1	NA	NA	TGTGCCAGCAGCTTAGGGAGGGGACGACCTTTCTTT	CASSLGRGRPFF
TRBV19	TRBJ2-2	TRBD1	once	TGTGCCACTCCTCGTTGGGACAGGGTCACCTCGAACACCGGGGAGCTGTTTTTT	CATPRWDRVTSNTGELFF
TRBV19	TRBJ1-3	NA	few	TGTGCCAGTAGGTTCAGCTCTGGAAACACCATATATTTT	CASRFSSGNTIYF
TRBV4-3	TRBJ1-1	TRBD1	NA	TGCGCCAGCAGCCAAGAGGGGACAGGGAGTCCTGAAGCTTTCTTT	CASSQEGTGSPEAFF
TRBV7-9	TRBJ1-2	TRBD1	NA	TGTGCCAGCAGCTTAGCGGACAGGGGATCGGGCTACACCTTC	CASSLADRGSGYTF
TRBV25-1	TRBJ1-1	TRBD1	NA	TGTGCCAGCAGTGGCAATGGACAGGGCCACACTGAAGCTTTCTTT	CASSGNGQGHTEAFF
TRBV6-6	TRBJ1-2	NA	NA	TGTGCCAGCAGTTCGACAGCGGGGAACTATGGCTACACCTTC	CASSSTAGNYGYTF
TRBV9	TRBJ1-1	NA	NA	TGTGCCAGCAGCGTAGCTGGGGCTAACACTGAAGCTTTCTTT	CASSVAGANTEAFF
TRBV5-1	TRBJ2-3	NA	once	TGCGCCAGCAGCTTGGGCGGGGTGGCAGATACGCAGTATTTT	CASSLGGVADTQYF
TRBV6-6	TRBJ1-3	NA	NA	TGTGCCAGCAGTTACGGAGGGTATTCGGGAAACACCATATATTTT	CASSYGGYSGNTIYF
TRBV9	TRBJ1-2	TRBD1	NA	TGTGCCAGCAGCGTCCGGGACAGGGAGTTCTATGGCTACACCTTC	CASSVRDREFYGYTF
TRBV6-5	TRBJ2-5	TRBD2	NA	TGTGCCAGCAGCGATCAAGGGACTAGCGTAGAGACCCAGTACTTC	CASSDQGTSVETQYF
TRBV10-1	TRBJ2-1	TRBD2	few	TGCGCCAGCAGTGAGATCGGAGCGGGGGGGTTCAATGAGCAGTTCTTC	CASSEIGAGGFNEQFF
TRBV7-2	TRBJ2-7	NA	few	TGTGCCAGCAGCTTATGGACACAGCAGTACTTC	CASSLWTQQYF
TRBV2	TRBJ2-1	NA	once	TGTGCCAGCAGATCGGGAGATGGTTTCGATGAGCAGTTCTTC	CASRSGDGFDEQFF
TRBV5-1	TRBJ1-1	NA	NA	TGCGCCAGCAGCCCGACCTCGGGGAACACTGAAGCTTTCTTT	CASSPTSGNTEAFF
TRBV6-1	TRBJ2-7	NA	once	TGTGCCAGCAGTGTCTCGGACAGTTACTACGAGCAGTACTTC	CASSVSDSYYEQYF
TRBV19	TRBJ1-4	NA	NA	TGTGCCAGTAGTATTTACAGCGGGAATGAAAAACTGTTTTTT	CASSIYSGNEKLFF
TRBV18	TRBJ2-2	NA	NA	TGTGCCAGCTCCGAGACAGTTAACACCGGGGAGCTGTTTTTT	CASSETVNTGELFF
TRBV10-2	TRBJ1-5	NA	NA	TGCGCCAGCAGTGAGTCAGGGGGCAATCAGCCCCAGCATTTT	CASSESGGNQPQHF
TRBV6-5	TRBJ2-1	TRBD2	NA	TGTGCCAGCAGTTATTTCTCCACTAGCGCTCCCATAGAGCAGTTCTTC	CASSYFSTSAPIEQFF
TRBV9	TRBJ1-1	NA	NA	TGTGCCAGCAGCGTAGCCGGACAGATGAACACTGAAGCTTTCTTT	CASSVAGQMNTEAFF
TRBV6-1	TRBJ1-1	TRBD1	NA	TGTGCCAGCAGCGAACGCGAGGGGGCGTCCACTGAAGCTTTCTTT	CASSEREGASTEAFF
TRBV11-2	TRBJ1-1	NA	NA	TGTGCCAGCAGCTCGACAGGTGCAGCTTTCTTT	CASSSTGAAFF
TRBV9	TRBJ2-3	TRBD2	NA	TGTGCCAGCAGCGTAGGGGCGGGGGGGCTAAATACGCAGTATTTT	CASSVGAGGLNTQYF
TRBV7-9	TRBJ2-7	TRBD1	NA	TGTGCCAGCAGCGATGGACAGGGAACCTACGAGCAGTACTTC	CASSDGQGTYEQYF
TRBV18	TRBJ2-7	NA	NA	TGTGCCAGCTCACCAGGAGGATACGAGCAGTACTTC	CASSPGGYEQYF
TRBV7-3	TRBJ2-3	NA	NA	TGTGCCAGCAGTCCCCAACCTAGCCCTAGCACAGATACGCAGTATTTT	CASSPQPSPSTDTQYF
TRBV29-1	TRBJ1-1	NA	NA	TGCAGCGTTGTACAGGGCACCAATGAAGCTTTCTTT	CSVVQGTNEAFF
TRBV5-6	TRBJ2-1	NA	few	TGTGCCAGCAGGTGGAGCAGCTACAATGAGCAGTTCTTC	CASRWSSYNEQFF
TRBV18	TRBJ2-5	TRBD2	NA	TGTGCCAGCTCACCACCGCGGGGGGCCCTCCAAGAGACCCAGTACTTC	CASSPPRGALQETQYF
TRBV19	TRBJ1-2	NA	NA	TGTGCCAGTAGTATTCTGACTCCGTCGGGTGGCTACACCTTC	CASSILTPSGGYTF
TRBV7-3	TRBJ2-2	TRBD2	NA	TGTGCCAGCAGCTTGACTAGCGGGGTCGGCACCGGGGAGCTGTTTTTT	CASSLTSGVGTGELFF
TRBV5-1	TRBJ2-1	NA	NA	TGCGCCAGCAGCCCGGAGGGCTGGGTAGAGCAGTTCTTC	CASSPEGWVEQFF
TRBV18	TRBJ2-7	NA	NA	TGTGCCAGCTCACCTCGCCAGTACGAGCAGTACTTC	CASSPRQYEQYF
TRBV6-1	TRBJ2-7	NA	few	TGTGCCAGCTTAGTAACGGTCTCCTACGAGCAGTACTTC	CASLVTVSYEQYF
TRBV6-1	TRBJ2-5	NA	NA	TGTGCCAGCAGGGAGGTCGGCGAGACCCAGTACTTC	CASREVGETQYF
TRBV6-5	TRBJ2-7	NA	NA	TGTGCCAGCAGCCGCGGACAGGGAGGGCTCTACGAGCAGTACTTC	CASSRGQGGLYEQYF
TRBV7-2	TRBJ1-6	NA	once	TGTGCCAGCAGCCCCCGATTTAACGGGAATAATTCACCCCTCCACTTT	CASSPRFNGNNSPLHF
TRBV5-8	TRBJ1-2	TRBD1	NA	TGTGCCAGCAGCCTGGCGGGGACAGGGATGTTCGGCGGCTACACCTTC	CASSLAGTGMFGGYTF
TRBV30	TRBJ2-2	TRBD1	NA	TGTGCCTGGAGTGGACAGGGGGCTGATAACACCGGGGAGCTGTTTTTT	CAWSGQGADNTGELFF
TRBV18	TRBJ2-7	TRBD1	NA	TGTGCCAGCTCACGACCCGGGACAGGGACCTACGAGCAGTACTTC	CASSRPGTGTYEQYF
TRBV6-5	TRBJ1-5	NA	NA	TGTGCCAGCAGGCAGACAGGAACCAATCAGCCCCAGCATTTT	CASRQTGTNQPQHF
TRBV9	TRBJ1-4	NA	NA	TGTGCCAGCAACTTTGGGACATGCCAACGGTGGGAAAAACTGTTTTTT	CASNFGTCQRWEKLFF
TRBV18	TRBJ1-1	NA	NA	TGTGCCAGCTCACCATTGGGACAAGCTGAAGCTTTCTTT	CASSPLGQAEAFF
TRBV6-6	TRBJ2-3	TRBD1	NA	TGTGCCAGCAGTCGACAGGGATCTAGCACAGATACGCAGTATTTT	CASSRQGSSTDTQYF
TRBV7-9	TRBJ1-3	TRBD1	few	TGTGCCAGCAGCCCCGACAGGGGAGAAAACACCATATATTTT	CASSPDRGENTIYF
TRBV27	TRBJ1-1	NA	NA	TGTGCCAGCAAGACTATGAACACTGAAGCTTTCTTT	CASKTMNTEAFF
TRBV7-2	TRBJ2-2	NA	NA	TGTGCCAGCAGCCTCCAGCGTATCGTACCCGGGGAGCTGTTTTTT	CASSLQRIVPGELFF
TRBV6-5	TRBJ2-1	TRBD2	NA	TGTGCCAGCAGCTCTACTCTAGCGGGGGGACGGTTCTTC	CASSSTLAGGRFF
TRBV6-1	TRBJ2-5	TRBD1	NA	TGTGCCAGCACCGGACAGGGGGCCGGGGAGACCCAGTACTTC	CASTGQGAGETQYF
TRBV30	TRBJ1-6	NA	once	TGTGCCTGGAATTTGTGGAGCTCCTATAATTCACCCCTCCACTTT	CAWNLWSSYNSPLHF
TRBV5-1	TRBJ2-7	NA	NA	TGCGCCAGCAGCCCTCTGTTCGCGTTTTACGAGCAGTACTTC	CASSPLFAFYEQYF
TRBV10-3	TRBJ1-1	TRBD1	NA	TGTGCCATCAGTGAAGGACAGGGGAAGAACACTGAAGCTTTCTTT	CAISEGQGKNTEAFF
TRBV7-6	TRBJ2-2	NA	NA	TGTGCCAGCAGCTTACCCACTAGCTACACCGGGGAGCTGTTTTTT	CASSLPTSYTGELFF
TRBV4-2	TRBJ1-1	TRBD1	NA	TGTGCCAGCAGCCAACGCACGACAGGGGGGCTGAACACTGAAGCTTTCTTT	CASSQRTTGGLNTEAFF